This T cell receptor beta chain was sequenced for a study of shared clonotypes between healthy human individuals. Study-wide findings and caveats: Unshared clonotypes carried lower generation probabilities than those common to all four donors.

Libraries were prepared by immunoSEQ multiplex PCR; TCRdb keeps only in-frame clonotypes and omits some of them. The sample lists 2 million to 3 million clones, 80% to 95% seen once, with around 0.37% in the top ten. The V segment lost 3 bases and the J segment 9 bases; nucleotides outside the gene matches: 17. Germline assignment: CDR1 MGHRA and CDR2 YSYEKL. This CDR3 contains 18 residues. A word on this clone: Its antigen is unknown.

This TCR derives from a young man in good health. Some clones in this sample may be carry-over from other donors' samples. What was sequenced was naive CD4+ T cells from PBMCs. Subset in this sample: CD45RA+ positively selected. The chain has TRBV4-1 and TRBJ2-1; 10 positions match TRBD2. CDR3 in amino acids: CASSHPRSSGGGLTEQFF. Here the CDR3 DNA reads TGCGCCAGCAGCCACCCCCGATCTAGCGGGGGTGGTCTTACTGAGCAGTTCTTC.